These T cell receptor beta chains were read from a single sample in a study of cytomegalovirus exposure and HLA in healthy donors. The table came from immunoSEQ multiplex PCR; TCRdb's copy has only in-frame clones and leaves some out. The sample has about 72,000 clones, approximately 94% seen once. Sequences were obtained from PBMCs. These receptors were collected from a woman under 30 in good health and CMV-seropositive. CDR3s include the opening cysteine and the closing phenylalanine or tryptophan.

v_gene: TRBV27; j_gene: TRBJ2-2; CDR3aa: CASSLLASGTAGELFF
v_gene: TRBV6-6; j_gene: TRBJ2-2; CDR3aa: CASRDRTQNTGELFF
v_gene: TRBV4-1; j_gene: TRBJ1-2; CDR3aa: CASSQAGRPNYGYTF
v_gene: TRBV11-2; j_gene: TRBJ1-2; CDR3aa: CASSPLGAAGANYGYTF
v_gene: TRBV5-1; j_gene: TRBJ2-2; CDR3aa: CASTTFDNTGELFF
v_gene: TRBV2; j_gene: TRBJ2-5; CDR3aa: CASTRRLRGSQETQYF
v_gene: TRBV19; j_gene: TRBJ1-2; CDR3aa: CASSILGQGSVGYTF
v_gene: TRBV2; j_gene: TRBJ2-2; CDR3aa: CASSSGRERNTGELFF
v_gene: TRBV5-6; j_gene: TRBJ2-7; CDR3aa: CASSQTGNEQYF
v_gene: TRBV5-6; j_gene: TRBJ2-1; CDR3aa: CASSLGVNEQFF
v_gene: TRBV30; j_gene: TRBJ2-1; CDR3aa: CAWTRARGNEQFF
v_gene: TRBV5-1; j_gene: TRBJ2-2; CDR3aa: CASSRDRGNTGELFF
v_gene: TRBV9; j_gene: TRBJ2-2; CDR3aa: CASSVGLASTGELFF
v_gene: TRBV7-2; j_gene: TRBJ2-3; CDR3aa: CASREGQGTDTQYF
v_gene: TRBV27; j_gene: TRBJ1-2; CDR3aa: CASRSGTGEHYGYTF
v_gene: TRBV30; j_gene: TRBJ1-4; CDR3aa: CAWSLTGNAEKLFF
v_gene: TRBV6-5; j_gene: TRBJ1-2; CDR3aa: CASSLTRVKNYGYTF
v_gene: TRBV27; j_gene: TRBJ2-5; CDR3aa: CASSHLGGSWDRFEGTQYF
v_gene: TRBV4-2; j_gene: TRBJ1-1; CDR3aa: CASSQPGTGDLNTEAFF
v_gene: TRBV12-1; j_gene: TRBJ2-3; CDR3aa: CASSFLEIAPQYF
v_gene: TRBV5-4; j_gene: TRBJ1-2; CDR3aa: CASSLGRRKTF
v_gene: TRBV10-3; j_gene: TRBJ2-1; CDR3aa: CAISDPSGRSRNEQFF